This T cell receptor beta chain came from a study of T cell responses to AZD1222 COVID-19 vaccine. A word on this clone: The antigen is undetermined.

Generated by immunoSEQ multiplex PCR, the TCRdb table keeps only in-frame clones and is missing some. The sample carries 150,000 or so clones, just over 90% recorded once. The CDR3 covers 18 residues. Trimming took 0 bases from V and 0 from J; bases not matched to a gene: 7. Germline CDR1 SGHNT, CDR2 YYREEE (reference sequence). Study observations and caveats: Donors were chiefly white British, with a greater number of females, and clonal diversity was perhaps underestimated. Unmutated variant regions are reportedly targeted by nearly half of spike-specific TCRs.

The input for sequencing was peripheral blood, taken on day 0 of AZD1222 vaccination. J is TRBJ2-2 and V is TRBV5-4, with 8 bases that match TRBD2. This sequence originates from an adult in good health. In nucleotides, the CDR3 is TGTGCCAGCAGCTTGGCCGGGACTAGATGGGCGAACACCGGGGAGCTGTTTTTT. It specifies CASSLAGTRWANTGELFF.